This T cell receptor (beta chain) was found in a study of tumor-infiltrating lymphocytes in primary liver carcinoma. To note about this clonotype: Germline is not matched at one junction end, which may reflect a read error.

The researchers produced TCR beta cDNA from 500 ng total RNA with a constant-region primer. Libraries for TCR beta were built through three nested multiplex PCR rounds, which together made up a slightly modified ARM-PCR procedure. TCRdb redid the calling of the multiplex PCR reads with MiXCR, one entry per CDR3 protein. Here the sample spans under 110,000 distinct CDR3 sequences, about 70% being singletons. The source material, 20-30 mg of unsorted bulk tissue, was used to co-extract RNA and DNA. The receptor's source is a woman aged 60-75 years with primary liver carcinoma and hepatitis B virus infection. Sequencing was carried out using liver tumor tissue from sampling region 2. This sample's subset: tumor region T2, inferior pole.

The CDR3, as DNA: TGTGGCAGCAGTTACTCAGGTAGCGGGAGCTACGAGCAGTACTTT. Translated: CGSSYSGSGSYEQYF. This chain links TRBV6-6 with TRBJ2-7, with 9 bases aligning to TRBD2. Germline V gene lookup returns CDR1 MNHNY and CDR2 SVGAGI (reference sequence). The CDR3 is 15 residues long.